Each of the 24 T cell receptor beta chains below was sequenced from the same sample in a study of blood T cell repertoires in COVID-19. Some clones are missing from TCRdb's copy, which holds only in-frame ones; the method was immunoSEQ multiplex PCR. This table holds more than 70,000 clones, about 88% found once. The material sequenced was peripheral blood. These receptors were taken from a man in his fifties or sixties with acute or convalescent COVID-19.

V is TRBV30 and J is TRBJ1-1; no definite D call. V was pared by 0 bases and J by 0 bases, with 8 bases between. Germline values: CDR1 GTSNPN, CDR2 SVGIG (reference sequence). The CDR3 extends over 14 amino acids. The CDR3 bases are TGTGCCTGGAGTGTTCGCGAAATGAACACTGAAGCTTTCTTT. This translates into CAWSVREMNTEAFF.

CDR3 bases: TGTGCCAGTAAGATAGGTCAGGGCCGCACAGATACGCAGTATTTT. Amino acid sequence: CASKIGQGRTDTQYF. This chain joins TRBV19 and TRBJ2-3; perhaps TRBD1 as D (5 bases). The CDR3 runs to 15 residues. Germline CDR1 reads LNHDA; CDR2 reads SQIVND (reference sequence). Trimming removed 7 bases at V and 1 base at J, with 15 bases between.

The chain links TRBV3-1 (or the pseudogene TRBV3-2) to TRBJ2-3; a weak D match, TRBD2 (5 bases). Germline V gene data show CDR1 as LGHDT and CDR2 as YNNKEL (reference sequence). The CDR3 contains 15 residues. V shed 0 bases and J shed 2 bases, with 9 bases lying between them. The CDR3 region is CASSQDVGITDTQYF. CDR3 DNA sequence: TGTGCCAGCAGCCAAGATGTCGGGATCACAGATACGCAGTATTTT.

The chain is built from TRBV5-1 and TRBJ1-2; TRBD1 aligns across 8 bases. J was trimmed by 4 bases and V by 5 bases; bases with no gene match: 7. The length of the CDR3 is 14 residues. Per the germline V gene, CDR1 is SGHRS and CDR2 is YFSETQ. Here the CDR3 reads CASRPDRVAYGYTF. The DNA of the CDR3 is TGCGCCAGCAGACCGGACAGGGTCGCCTATGGCTACACCTTC. Together with reference TRBV5-1 and TRBJ1-2, the CDR3 gives the full variable domain: KAGVTQTPRYLIKTRGQQVTLSCSPISGHRSVSWYQQTPGQGLQFLFEYFSETQRNKGNFPGRFSGRQFSNSRSEMNVSTLELGDSALYLCASRPDRVAYGYTFGSGTRLTVV.

The V call is TRBV19, the J call TRBJ1-4, with D maybe TRBD1 (6 bases). Between the trimmed V and J ends, which lost 5 bases and 7 bases, there was a span of 14 bases. The germline V gene encodes CDR1 LNHDA and CDR2 SQIVND (reference sequence). The CDR3 contains 14 residues. The CDR3 DNA sequence: TGTGCCAGTAGTGCGGACAGATTGATTGAAAAACTGTTTTTT. As protein: CASSADRLIEKLFF.

The chain employs TRBV19 and TRBJ1-2; 7 positions match TRBD1. Trimming took 3 bases from V and 6 from J; bases not matched to a gene: 1. Per the germline V gene, CDR1 is LNHDA and CDR2 is SQIVND (reference sequence). This CDR3 spans 12 amino acids. The CDR3 here is CASSIDRDGYTF. Written as DNA, the CDR3 is TGTGCCAGTAGTATCGACAGGGATGGCTACACCTTC. The variable domain in full, with the rest retrieved from reference TRBV19 and TRBJ1-2, is DGGITQSPKYLFRKEGQNVTLSCEQNLNHDAMYWYRQDPGQGLRLIYYSQIVNDFQKGDIAEGYSVSREKKESFPLTVTSAQKNPTAFYLCASSIDRDGYTFGSGTRLTVV.

This chain uses TRBV5-1 with TRBJ1-2; no definite D call. Trimming removed 4 bases from V and 5 bases from J, with 9 bases in between. The germline CDR1 and CDR2 sequences are SGHRS and YFSETQ. The CDR3 consists of 12 residues. CDR3 nucleotides: TGCGCCAGCAGCCGAGATAATTATGGCTACACCTTC. It specifies CASSRDNYGYTF.

In this sample, this clone turned up a few times. This rearrangement joins TRBV6-5 to TRBJ1-1; D is unclear. Germline V lookup: CDR1 MNHEY, CDR2 SVGAGI. Trimming left V 0 bases short and J 5 bases short, with 10 bases between. The CDR3 loop spans 14 amino acids. CDR3 nucleotides: TGTGCCAGCAGTTACTCACCGGGTCGGACTGAAGCTTTCTTT. Its protein product is CASSYSPGRTEAFF.

The V and J genes are TRBV20-1 and TRBJ1-2; D is uncertain. Germline lookup yields CDR1 DFQATT and CDR2 SNEGSKA (reference sequence). The CDR3 loop spans 11 amino acids. V was clipped by 7 bases and J by 3 bases, with 9 bases between them. CDR3: CSVPRDYGYTF. The CDR3 DNA is TGCAGTGTCCCCCGGGACTATGGCTACACCTTC.

The V gene is TRBV7-9, the J gene TRBJ2-1; 11 positions match TRBD2. The germline CDR1 and CDR2 sequences are SEHNR and FQNEAQ (reference sequence). The CDR3 spans 16 residues. V dropped 1 base and J dropped 8; count of bases not matched to a gene: 7. Here the CDR3 DNA reads TGTGCCAGCAGCTTAGGGCTAGCGGGGGGATTCGATGAGCAGTTCTTC. Its translation: CASSLGLAGGFDEQFF. Full variable domain (outside the CDR3, taken from reference TRBV7-9 and TRBJ2-1): DTGVSQNPRHKITKRGQNVTFRCDPISEHNRLYWYRQTLGQGPEFLTYFQNEAQLEKSRLLSDRFSAERPKGSFSTLEIQRTEQGDSAMYLCASSLGLAGGFDEQFFGPGTRLTVL.

The V and J genes are TRBV2 and TRBJ1-1; D is undetermined. The germline gives CDR1 SNHLY, CDR2 FYNNEI. CDR3 length equals 14 residues. V was clipped by 6 bases and J by 1 base, with 12 bases between them. This chain's CDR3 is CASRQTTTNTEAFF. The CDR3 nucleotides are TGTGCCAGCAGACAGACCACAACGAACACTGAAGCTTTCTTT.

This sequence joins TRBV7-2 and TRBJ1-2, with 8 bases identical to TRBD1. The CDR3 is 14 amino acids. V lost 5 bases and J lost 7; bases outside the gene matches: 9. Per germline, CDR1 SGHTA and CDR2 FQGNSA. CDR3 residues: CASSVTGQVRGYTF. Here the CDR3 DNA reads TGTGCCAGCAGCGTAACGGGACAGGTGCGTGGCTACACCTTC.

The J gene is TRBJ1-4, the V gene TRBV30; 9 bases fit TRBD1. CDR3 length equals 13 residues. V trimming: 4 bases; J trimming: 4 bases; junction bases outside the gene matches: 1. Germline CDR1 reads GTSNPN; CDR2 reads SVGIG (reference sequence). Here the CDR3 reads CAWKGQGNEKLFF. CDR3 DNA: TGTGCCTGGAAGGGACAGGGTAATGAAAAACTGTTTTTT.

V usage is TRBV6-5 and J usage is TRBJ1-1; D is possibly TRBD1 (5 bases). CDR1 is MNHEY, CDR2 SVGAGI, per germline. This CDR3 has 15 residues. V was shortened by 2 bases and J by 4 bases, with 14 bases between the two germline ends. The CDR3 sequence: CASSYGQGGTTEAFF. The CDR3 coding sequence is TGTGCCAGCAGTTACGGCCAGGGAGGGACCACTGAAGCTTTCTTT.

This clone was seen just once. The rearrangement uses TRBV6-5 and TRBJ2-7; 7 bases agree with TRBD1. J lost 7 bases, V lost 6 bases, and 6 bases had no gene match. In germline, CDR1 is MNHEY, CDR2 SVGAGI. The CDR3 consists of 12 residues. Here the CDR3 DNA reads TGTGCCAGCAGACGACAGGGCGGGGAGCAGTACTTC. It encodes CASRRQGGEQYF.

The CDR3 nucleotides are TGTGCCAGCAGTGAAGCGGGACTCCTCGGCAGCTACACCTTC. Residues: CASSEAGLLGSYTF. The J gene is TRBJ1-2, the V gene TRBV6-1, with D perhaps matching TRBD1 (5 bases). This CDR3 is built from 14 residues. Germline CDR1 is MNHNS and CDR2 is SASEGT. V lost 0 bases and J 9 bases, leaving 14 bases between the germline ends.

This clone turned up a few times. The genes are TRBV19 and TRBJ2-2; possible D gene TRBD1, 5 bases. Germline loops: CDR1 LNHDA, CDR2 SQIVND (reference sequence). This CDR3 comprises 15 residues. The V end was cut by 10 bases, the J end by 5 bases, with 20 bases between. The CDR3 nucleotides are TGTGCCACCCTCTTTTCAAGGGGATCGACCGGGGAGCTGTTTTTT. This sequence encodes CATLFSRGSTGELFF.

This sequence joins TRBV3-1 (or the pseudogene TRBV3-2) and TRBJ1-1, with 8 positions matching TRBD1. The CDR3 extends over 13 amino acids. The trim removed 7 bases at V and 1 base at J, leaving 2 bases unmatched. Germline V gene lookup returns CDR1 LGHDT and CDR2 YNNKEL (reference sequence). The CDR3 spells CASTDRGNTEAFF. CDR3 bases: TGTGCCAGCACCGACAGGGGGAACACTGAAGCTTTCTTT.

The gene calls are TRBV11-3 and TRBJ2-7, with TRBD1 as a possible D gene (6 bases). CDR3 length equals 14 residues. Germline V gene lookup returns CDR1 SGHNT and CDR2 YENEEA. The V gene lost 2 bases and the J gene lost 3 bases, with 11 bases spanning the gap. This chain's CDR3 is CASSLSTGNYEQYF. CDR3 nucleotide sequence: TGTGCCAGCAGCTTATCAACAGGGAACTACGAGCAGTACTTC.

The rearrangement links TRBV27 to TRBJ2-3, with 8 bases that match TRBD1. The V segment lost 5 bases and the J segment 3 bases; nucleotides outside the gene matches: 10. CDR1 is MNHEY and CDR2 is SMNVEV in the germline V gene (reference sequence). The CDR3 totals 16 residues. This CDR3 is CASSPRRTGKTDTQYF. In nucleotides, the CDR3 is TGTGCCAGCAGTCCCCGGAGGACAGGGAAAACAGATACGCAGTATTTT.

The gene calls are TRBV18 and TRBJ2-3; the D is unclear. The CDR3 sequence is 13 residues long. CDR1 KGHSH and CDR2 LQKENI come from the germline V gene. V was trimmed by 3 bases and J by 1 base, leaving 5 bases between them. CDR3 loop: CASSPYGTDTQYF. CDR3 coding DNA: TGTGCCAGCTCACCGTATGGCACAGATACGCAGTATTTT.

The chain couples TRBV19 to TRBJ2-3; 14 bases align to TRBD2. The CDR3 is 15 amino acids. The V segment lost 7 bases and the J segment 4 bases; nucleotides outside the gene matches: 4. Germline V gives CDR1 LNHDA, CDR2 SQIVND (reference sequence). The CDR3 DNA reads TGTGCCAGTAATACGGGACTAGCGGGAGCAGATACGCAGTATTTT. Encoded protein: CASNTGLAGADTQYF.

The genes are TRBV9 and TRBJ2-1, with D maybe TRBD1 (5 bases). V was clipped by 4 bases and J by 9 bases, with 17 bases between them. The germline gives CDR1 SGDLS, CDR2 YYNGEE. The CDR3 spans 14 residues. This CDR3 is CASSLQSRAGEQFF. Written as DNA, the CDR3 is TGTGCCAGCAGCCTTCAAAGCAGGGCCGGTGAGCAGTTCTTC.

V usage is TRBV29-1 and J usage is TRBJ1-2, with 10 positions matching TRBD1. CDR3 length equals 13 residues. The germline CDR1 and CDR2 sequences are SQVTM and ANQGSEA. The trim removed 6 bases at V and 5 bases at J, leaving 6 bases unmatched. This CDR3 is CSVRQGAGYGYTF. The DNA for the CDR3 is TGCAGCGTAAGACAGGGGGCTGGGTATGGCTACACCTTC. Full variable domain (rest looked up from reference TRBV29-1 and TRBJ1-2): SAVISQKPSRDICQRGTSLTIQCQVDSQVTMMFWYRQQPGQSLTLIATANQGSEATYESGFVIDKFPISRPNLTFSTLTVSNMSPEDSSIYLCSVRQGAGYGYTFGSGTRLTVV.